This T cell receptor (beta chain) was captured by sequencing in a study of CD8+ T cells in alopecia areata. V lost 5 bases and J 7 bases, leaving 12 bases between the germline ends. This CDR3 is 12 amino acids long. Germline CDR1 is GTSNPN and CDR2 is SVGIG (reference sequence). As the sequencing template, cDNA was produced by extracting RNA and reverse transcribing it. Sequenced by immunoSEQ multiplex PCR; TCRdb stores in-frame clones only, minus some. The data show approximately 130,000 clones, with around 48% seen just once and about 10% held by the top ten. The sample taken for sequencing was NKG2D-low CD8+ T cells sorted from blood. The J gene is TRBJ2-1, the V gene TRBV30; tentative D call: TRBD1 (5 bases). The receptor was isolated from a human donor with alopecia areata. The CDR3 is CAWVDSHNEQFF. DNA of the CDR3: TGTGCCTGGGTCGACAGCCATAATGAGCAGTTCTTC.